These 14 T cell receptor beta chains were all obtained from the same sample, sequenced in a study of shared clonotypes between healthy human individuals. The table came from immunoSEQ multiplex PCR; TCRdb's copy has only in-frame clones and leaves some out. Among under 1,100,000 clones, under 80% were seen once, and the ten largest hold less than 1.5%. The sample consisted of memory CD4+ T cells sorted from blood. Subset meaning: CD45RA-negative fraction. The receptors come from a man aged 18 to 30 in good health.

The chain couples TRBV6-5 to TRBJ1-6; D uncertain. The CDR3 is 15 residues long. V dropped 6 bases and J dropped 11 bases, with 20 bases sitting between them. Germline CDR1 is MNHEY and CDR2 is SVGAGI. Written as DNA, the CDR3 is TGTGCCAGCAGCCGCTCCGGCCTCCTGTTGGCACCCCTCCACTTT. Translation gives CASSRSGLLLAPLHF.

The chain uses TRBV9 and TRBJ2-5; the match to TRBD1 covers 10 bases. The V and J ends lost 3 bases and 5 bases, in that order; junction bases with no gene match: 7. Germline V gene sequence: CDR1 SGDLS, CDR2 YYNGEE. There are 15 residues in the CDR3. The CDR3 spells CASSGSGTGVETQYF. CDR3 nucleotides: TGTGCCAGCAGCGGATCCGGGACAGGGGTCGAGACCCAGTACTTC.

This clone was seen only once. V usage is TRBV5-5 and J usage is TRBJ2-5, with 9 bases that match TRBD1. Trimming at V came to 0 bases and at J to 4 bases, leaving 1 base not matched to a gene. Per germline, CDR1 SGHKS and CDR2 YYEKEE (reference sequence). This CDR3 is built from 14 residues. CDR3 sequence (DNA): TGTGCCAGCAGCTTGGCGGGACAGGGAGAGACCCAGTACTTC. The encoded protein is CASSLAGQGETQYF.

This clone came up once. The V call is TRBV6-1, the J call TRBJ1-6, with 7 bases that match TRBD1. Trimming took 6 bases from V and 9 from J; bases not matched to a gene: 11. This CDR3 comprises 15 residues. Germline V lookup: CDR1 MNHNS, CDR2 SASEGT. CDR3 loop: CASRETGISGSPLHF. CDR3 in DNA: TGTGCCAGCAGGGAGACAGGGATAAGCGGTTCACCCCTCCACTTT.

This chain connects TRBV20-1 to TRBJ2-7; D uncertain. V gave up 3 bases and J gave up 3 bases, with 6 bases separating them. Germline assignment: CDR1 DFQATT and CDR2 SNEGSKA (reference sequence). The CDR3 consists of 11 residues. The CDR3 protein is CSARQYYEQYF. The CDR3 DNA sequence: TGCAGTGCTAGGCAATACTACGAGCAGTACTTC.

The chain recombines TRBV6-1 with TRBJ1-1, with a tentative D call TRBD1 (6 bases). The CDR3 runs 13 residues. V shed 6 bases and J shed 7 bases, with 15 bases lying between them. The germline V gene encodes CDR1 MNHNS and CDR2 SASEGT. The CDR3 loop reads CASRVGQSVEAFF. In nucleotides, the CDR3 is TGTGCCAGCAGGGTCGGACAGTCGGTTGAAGCTTTCTTT.

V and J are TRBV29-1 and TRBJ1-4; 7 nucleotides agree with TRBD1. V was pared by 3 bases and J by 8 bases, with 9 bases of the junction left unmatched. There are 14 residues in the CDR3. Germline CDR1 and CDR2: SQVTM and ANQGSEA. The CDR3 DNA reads TGCAGCGTTGAGACCGGGACAGATATCGAAAAACTGTTTTTT. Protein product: CSVETGTDIEKLFF.

The CDR3 reads CAWSVITEAFF. CDR3 in DNA: TGTGCCTGGAGTGTAATCACTGAAGCTTTCTTT. V gene TRBV30 combines with J gene TRBJ1-1; no clear D gene. The V gene's germline CDR1 is GTSNPN and CDR2 SVGIG (reference sequence). Trimming shortened V by 0 bases and J by 4 bases, and 3 bases separated the two germline ends. This CDR3 contains 11 residues.

Written as DNA, the CDR3 is TGCAGCGTTGATACTAGCGGGATTTCCTACAATGAGCAGTTCTTC. As protein: CSVDTSGISYNEQFF. This chain links TRBV29-1 with TRBJ2-1, with 10 bases identical to TRBD2. CDR1 SQVTM and CDR2 ANQGSEA come from the germline V gene. V lost 3 bases to trimming and J lost 1 base; unmatched junction nucleotides: 3. CDR3 length equals 15 residues.

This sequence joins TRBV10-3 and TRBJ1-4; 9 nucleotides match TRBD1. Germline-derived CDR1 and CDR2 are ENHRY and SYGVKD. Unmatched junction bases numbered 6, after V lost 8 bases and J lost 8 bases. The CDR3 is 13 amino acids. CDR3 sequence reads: CAIGDRAGEKLFF. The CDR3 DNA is TGTGCCATCGGGGACAGGGCTGGCGAAAAACTGTTTTTT.

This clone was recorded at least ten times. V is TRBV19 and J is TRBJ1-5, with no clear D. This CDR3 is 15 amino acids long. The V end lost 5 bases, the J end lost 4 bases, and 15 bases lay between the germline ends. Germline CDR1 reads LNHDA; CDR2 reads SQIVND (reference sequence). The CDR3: CASSFDPFRNQPQHF. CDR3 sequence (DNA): TGTGCCAGTAGTTTCGACCCTTTTAGGAATCAGCCCCAGCATTTT.

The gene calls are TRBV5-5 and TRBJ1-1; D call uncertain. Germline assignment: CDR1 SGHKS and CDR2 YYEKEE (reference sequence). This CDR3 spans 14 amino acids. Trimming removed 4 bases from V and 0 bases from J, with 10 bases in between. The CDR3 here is CASSIVGVNTEAFF. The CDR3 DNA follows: TGTGCCAGCAGCATAGTTGGGGTGAACACTGAAGCTTTCTTT.

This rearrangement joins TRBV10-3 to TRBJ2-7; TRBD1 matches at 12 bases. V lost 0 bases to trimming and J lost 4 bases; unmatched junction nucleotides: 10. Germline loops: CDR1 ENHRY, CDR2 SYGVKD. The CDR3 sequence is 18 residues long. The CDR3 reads CAISESTLGTGGKYEQYF. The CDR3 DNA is TGTGCCATCAGTGAGTCGACTCTGGGGACAGGGGGCAAATACGAGCAGTACTTC.

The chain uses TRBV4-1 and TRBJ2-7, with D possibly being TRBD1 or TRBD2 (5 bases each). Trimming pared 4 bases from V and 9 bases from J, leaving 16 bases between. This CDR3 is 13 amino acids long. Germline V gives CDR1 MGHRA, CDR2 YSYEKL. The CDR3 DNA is TGCGCCAGCAGCCTCAGGGACGGAGAGTCGCAGTACTTC. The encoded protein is CASSLRDGESQYF.